The present TCR beta chain was sequenced within a study of T cells in localized non-small cell lung cancer. Points on this clone: As yet, its antigen is unknown.

Germline values: CDR1 SGHRS, CDR2 YFSETQ. Trimming stripped 7 bases from V and 1 base from J, with 11 bases between. The CDR3 totals 14 residues. Taken at least 2 cm from the tumor margin, the adjacent lung showed no atypia. Clones were sequenced by immunoSEQ multiplex PCR, and TCRdb holds only the in-frame ones, with some missing. The data show 3,200 or so clones, with around 27% seen just once and 9% to 10% held by the top ten. Overall study findings and caveats: T cell clonality was highest in uninvolved adjacent lung, above tumor.

This chain joins TRBV5-1 and TRBJ2-2; D is possibly TRBD1 or TRBD2 (5 bases each). The receptor was isolated from a woman aged 35-75 years with stage I lung adenocarcinoma. This specimen was normal lung tissue next to the tumor, taken before any cancer treatment. CDR3 DNA: TGCGCCAGCCGGGGCACTCAGAACACCGGGGAGCTGTTTTTT. Translation gives CASRGTQNTGELFF.